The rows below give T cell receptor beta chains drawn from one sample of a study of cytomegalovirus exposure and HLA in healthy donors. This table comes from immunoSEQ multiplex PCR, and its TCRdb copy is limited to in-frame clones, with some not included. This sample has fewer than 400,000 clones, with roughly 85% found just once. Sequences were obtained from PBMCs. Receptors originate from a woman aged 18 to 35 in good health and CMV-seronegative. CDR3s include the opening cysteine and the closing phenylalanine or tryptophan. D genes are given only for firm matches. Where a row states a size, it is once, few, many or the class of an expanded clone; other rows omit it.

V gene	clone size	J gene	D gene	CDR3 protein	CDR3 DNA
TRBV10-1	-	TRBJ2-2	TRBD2	CASRERGGELFF	TGCGCCAGCAGGGAGCGGGGGGGGGAGCTGTTTTTT
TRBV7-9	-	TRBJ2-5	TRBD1	CASRQGQGQETQYF	TGTGCCAGCAGACAAGGACAGGGCCAAGAGACCCAGTACTTC
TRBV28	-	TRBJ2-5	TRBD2	CASSPLTSDRRETQYF	TGTGCCAGCAGTCCACTGACTAGCGACCGACGAGAGACCCAGTACTTC
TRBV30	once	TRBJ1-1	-	CAWFRGTEAFF	TGTGCCTGGTTTCGGGGGACTGAAGCTTTCTTT
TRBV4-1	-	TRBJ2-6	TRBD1	CASSQADRAIANVLTF	TGCGCCAGCAGCCAAGCGGACAGGGCGATAGCCAACGTCCTGACTTTC
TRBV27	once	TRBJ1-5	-	CASSRSRASGQGNNQPQHF	TGTGCCAGCAGTCGTAGCAGGGCCTCAGGGCAGGGTAACAATCAGCCCCAGCATTTT
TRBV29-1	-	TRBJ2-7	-	CSGINRFPYEQYF	TGCAGCGGCATTAACAGGTTCCCCTACGAGCAGTACTTC
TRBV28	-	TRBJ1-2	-	CASSLSPGRDYGYTF	TGTGCCAGCAGTTTATCCCCCGGCAGGGACTATGGCTACACCTTC
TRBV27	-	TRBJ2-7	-	CASSSRSGVSYEQYF	TGTGCCAGCAGTTCCCGATCGGGAGTGAGCTACGAGCAGTACTTC
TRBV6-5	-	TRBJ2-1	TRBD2	CASSPGLAWNEQFF	TGTGCCAGCAGCCCGGGACTAGCGTGGAATGAGCAGTTCTTC
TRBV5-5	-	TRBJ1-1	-	CASSPHSNTEAFF	TGTGCCAGCAGCCCTCACTCGAACACTGAAGCTTTCTTT
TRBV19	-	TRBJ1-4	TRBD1	CASSISGTGVSEKLFF	TGTGCCAGTAGTATCTCAGGGACAGGGGTTTCAGAAAAACTGTTTTTT
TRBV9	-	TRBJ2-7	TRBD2	CASSVDSGRAVYEQYF	TGTGCCAGCAGCGTCGATAGCGGGAGGGCCGTCTACGAGCAGTACTTC
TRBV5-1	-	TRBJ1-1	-	CASSRNSGEGEAFF	TGCGCCAGCAGCCGCAATTCAGGGGAAGGTGAAGCTTTCTTT
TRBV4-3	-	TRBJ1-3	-	CASSQQRSGNTIYF	TGCGCCAGCAGCCAACAGCGCTCTGGAAACACCATATATTTT
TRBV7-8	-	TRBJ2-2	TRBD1	CASSSRQGAEAGELFF	TGTGCCAGCAGCTCCCGACAGGGGGCTGAAGCCGGGGAGCTGTTTTTT
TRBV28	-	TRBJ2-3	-	CASSPRRAEDTQYF	TGTGCCAGCAGCCCCAGGAGGGCCGAAGATACGCAGTATTTT
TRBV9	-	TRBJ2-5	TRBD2	CASSPGLAGPQETQYF	TGTGCCAGCAGCCCTGGACTAGCGGGACCTCAAGAGACCCAGTACTTC
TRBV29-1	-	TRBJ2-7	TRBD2	CSGGSGTYEQYF	TGCAGCGGGGGTAGCGGGACCTACGAGCAGTACTTC
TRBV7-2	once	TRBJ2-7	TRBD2	CASSLGGGQGLAGVYEQYF	TGTGCCAGCAGCTTAGGTGGGGGACAGGGACTAGCGGGAGTGTACGAGCAGTACTTC
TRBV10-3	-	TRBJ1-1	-	CAIMGSRNTEAFF	TGTGCCATCATGGGCAGTAGGAACACTGAAGCTTTCTTT
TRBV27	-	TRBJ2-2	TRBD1	CASSPLIKTGYTGELFF	TGTGCCAGCAGTCCCCTAATAAAGACAGGGTACACCGGGGAGCTGTTTTTT
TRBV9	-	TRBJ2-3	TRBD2	CASSVVGSGSTDTQYF	TGTGCCAGCAGCGTAGTAGGTAGCGGGAGCACAGATACGCAGTATTTT
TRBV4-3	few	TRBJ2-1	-	CASSQDLRGSEQFF	TGCGCCAGCAGCCAAGACCTGAGAGGGAGTGAGCAGTTCTTC
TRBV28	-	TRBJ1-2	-	CASSWPGHDYGYTF	TGTGCCAGCAGCTGGCCGGGACACGACTATGGCTACACCTTC
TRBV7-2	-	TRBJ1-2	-	CASSLVEVTAGYGYTF	TGTGCCAGCAGCTTAGTGGAGGTCACTGCGGGCTATGGCTACACCTTC
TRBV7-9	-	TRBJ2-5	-	CASSLVQYGQQETQYF	TGTGCCAGCAGCTTAGTGCAATATGGACAGCAAGAGACCCAGTACTTC
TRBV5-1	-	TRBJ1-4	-	CASSPRDLEGEKLFF	TGCGCCAGCAGCCCACGGGACTTGGAGGGGGAAAAACTGTTTTTT
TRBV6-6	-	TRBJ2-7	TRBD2	CASGDYYEQYF	TGTGCCAGCGGGGACTACTACGAGCAGTACTTC
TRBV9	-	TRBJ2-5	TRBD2	CASSAGRLAGYQETQYF	TGTGCCAGCAGCGCCGGGCGACTAGCGGGGTACCAAGAGACCCAGTACTTC
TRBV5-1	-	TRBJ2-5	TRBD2	CASSLLATQETQYF	TGCGCCAGCAGCTTACTAGCGACCCAAGAGACCCAGTACTTC
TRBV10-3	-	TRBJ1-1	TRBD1	CAISESTGGTEAFF	TGTGCCATCAGTGAGTCGACAGGGGGCACTGAAGCTTTCTTT
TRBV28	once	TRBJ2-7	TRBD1	CASSAGTGITYEQYF	TGTGCCAGCAGTGCCGGGACAGGGATCACCTACGAGCAGTACTTC
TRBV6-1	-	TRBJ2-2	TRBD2	CASSGLAGETGELFF	TGTGCCAGCAGCGGACTAGCGGGAGAGACCGGGGAGCTGTTTTTT
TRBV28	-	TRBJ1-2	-	CASGSGAGYGYTF	TGTGCCAGCGGGTCCGGAGCGGGCTATGGCTACACCTTC
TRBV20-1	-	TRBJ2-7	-	CSAVPSYEQYF	TGCAGTGCTGTTCCTTCCTACGAGCAGTACTTC
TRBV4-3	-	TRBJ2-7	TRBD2	CASSQDLTLAGVTYEQYF	TGCGCCAGCAGCCAAGATCTAACTCTAGCGGGTGTAACCTACGAGCAGTACTTC
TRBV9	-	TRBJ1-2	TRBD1	CASSPLGQEYYGYTF	TGTGCCAGCAGCCCACTGGGACAGGAGTACTATGGCTACACCTTC
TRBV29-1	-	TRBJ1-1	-	CSVRGGGTEAFF	TGCAGCGTTAGGGGGGGTGGCACTGAAGCTTTCTTT
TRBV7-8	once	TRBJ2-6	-	CASSLQGAGANVLTF	TGTGCCAGCAGCTTACAGGGTGCTGGGGCCAACGTCCTGACTTTC